The rows below give T cell receptor beta chains drawn from one sample of a study of blood T cells in healthy people across ages. MiXCR, applied by TCRdb to the 5' RACE reads, yields one record per CDR3 protein. The table records roughly 1,000,000 distinct CDR3 sequences, 25% of them present only once. The sample was also linked to a second study, of T cells of mothers and their children.

What was sequenced was blood. The receptors here all came from a girl aged 2-10 years in good health. Both conserved end residues are part of each CDR3. The D gene is left open where the match is weak. Clone size is stated in some rows and not others, as once, few, many or a class when expanded.

size: few; J: TRBJ2-3; D: -; V: TRBV20-1; CDR3: CSARDNSGTSNQPQYF; DNA: TGCAGTGCTAGAGATAACTCGGGGACGAGCAATCAGCCCCAGTATTTT
size: few; J: TRBJ1-3; D: -; V: TRBV7-8; CDR3: CASSLDSTGNTIYF; DNA: TGTGCCAGCAGCTTGGACAGTACCGGAAACACCATATATTTT
size: few; J: TRBJ2-7; D: -; V: TRBV18; CDR3: CASSRSRDGPYEQYF; DNA: TGTGCCAGCTCAAGAAGCCGGGACGGCCCTTACGAGCAGTACTTC
size: few; J: TRBJ2-2; D: TRBD2; V: TRBV19; CDR3: CASIGGSLGGELFF; DNA: TGTGCCAGTATTGGCGGGAGCCTAGGCGGGGAGCTGTTTTTT
size: many; J: TRBJ2-5; D: TRBD2; V: TRBV11-2; CDR3: CASSLLAGLETQYF; DNA: TGTGCCAGCAGTTTACTAGCGGGGCTCGAGACCCAGTACTTC
size: -; J: TRBJ1-4; D: -; V: TRBV5-1; CDR3: CASSPGQREKLFF; DNA: TGCGCCAGCAGCCCAGGACAGCGTGAAAAACTGTTTTTT
size: few; J: TRBJ2-5; D: -; V: TRBV24-1; CDR3: CATSEGLGETQCF; DNA: TGTGCCACCAGTGAGGGGTTGGGGGAGACCCAGTGCTTC
size: -; J: TRBJ2-7; D: TRBD1; V: TRBV28; CDR3: CASRFTGGYEQYF; DNA: TGTGCCAGCAGATTCACAGGGGGTTACGAGCAGTACTTC
size: -; J: TRBJ2-3; D: -; V: TRBV7-9; CDR3: CASSYLVSTDTQYF; DNA: TGTGCCAGCAGCTACCTGGTTAGCACAGATACGCAGTATTTT
size: -; J: TRBJ2-1; D: -; V: TRBV27; CDR3: CASSLNRAGEQFF; DNA: TGTGCCAGCAGTTTGAACAGGGCGGGTGAGCAGTTCTTC
size: -; J: TRBJ2-1; D: -; V: TRBV15; CDR3: CATSRDPNNEQFF; DNA: TGTGCCACCAGCAGAGATCCCAACAATGAGCAGTTCTTC
size: -; J: TRBJ1-5; D: -; V: TRBV24-1; CDR3: CATSDPRQGNQPQHF; DNA: TGTGCCACCAGTGATCCTAGACAGGGCAATCAGCCCCAGCATTTT
size: -; J: TRBJ2-1; D: TRBD2; V: TRBV6-5; CDR3: CASSRTSGSWNEQFF; DNA: TGTGCCAGCAGTCGGACTAGCGGGAGTTGGAATGAGCAGTTCTTC
size: -; J: TRBJ1-4; D: -; V: TRBV12-3/TRBV12-4; CDR3: CASSRAGLYEKLFF; DNA: TGTGCCAGCAGCCGGGCAGGTTTATATGAAAAACTGTTTTTT
size: few; J: TRBJ2-1; D: -; V: TRBV7-2; CDR3: CASSLAGDSYEQFF; DNA: TGTGCCAGCAGCTTAGCGGGAGATTCCTATGAGCAGTTCTTC
size: -; J: TRBJ2-1; D: TRBD1; V: TRBV7-2; CDR3: CASSLLSGTGENEQFF; DNA: TGTGCCAGCAGCTTACTCTCCGGGACAGGGGAAAATGAGCAGTTCTTC
size: -; J: TRBJ1-1; D: -; V: TRBV20-1; CDR3: CSARDLLTRNTEAFF; DNA: TGCAGTGCTCGCGACCTGCTGACACGCAACACTGAAGCTTTCTTT